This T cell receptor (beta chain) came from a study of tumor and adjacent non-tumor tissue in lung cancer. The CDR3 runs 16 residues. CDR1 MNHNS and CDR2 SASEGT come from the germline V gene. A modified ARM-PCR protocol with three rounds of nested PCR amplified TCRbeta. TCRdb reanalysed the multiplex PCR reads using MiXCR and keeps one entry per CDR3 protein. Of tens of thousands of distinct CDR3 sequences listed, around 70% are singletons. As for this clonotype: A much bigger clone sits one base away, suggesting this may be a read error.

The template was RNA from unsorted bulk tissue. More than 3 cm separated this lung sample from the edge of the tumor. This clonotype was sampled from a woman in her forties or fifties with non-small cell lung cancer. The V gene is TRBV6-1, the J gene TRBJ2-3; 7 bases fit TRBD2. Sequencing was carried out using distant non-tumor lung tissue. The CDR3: CTSSEVLSGGRDTQYF. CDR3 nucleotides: TGTACCAGCAGTGAAGTTCTATCGGGAGGAAGAGATACGCAGTATTTT.